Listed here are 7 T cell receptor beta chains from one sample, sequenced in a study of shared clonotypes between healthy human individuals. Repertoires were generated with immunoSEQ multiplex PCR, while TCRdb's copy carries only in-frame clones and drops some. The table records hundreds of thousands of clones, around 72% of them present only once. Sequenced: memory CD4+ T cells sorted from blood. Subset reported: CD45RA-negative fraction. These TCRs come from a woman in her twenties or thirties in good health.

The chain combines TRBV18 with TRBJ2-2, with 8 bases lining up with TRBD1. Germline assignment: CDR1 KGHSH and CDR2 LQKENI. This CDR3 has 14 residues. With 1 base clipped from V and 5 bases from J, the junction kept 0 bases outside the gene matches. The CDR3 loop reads CASSPRDRTGELFF. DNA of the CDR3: TGTGCCAGCTCACCACGGGACAGGACCGGGGAGCTGTTTTTT.

This CDR3 reads CASSSGTWNTEAFF. DNA of the CDR3: TGTGCCAGCAGTTCCGGGACTTGGAACACTGAAGCTTTCTTT. The chain recombines TRBV25-1 with TRBJ1-1; D might be TRBD1 (5 bases). Germline V gene lookup returns CDR1 MGHDK and CDR2 SYGVNS. The CDR3 has 14 amino acids. Trimming left V 5 bases short and J 1 base short, with 11 bases between. The entire variable domain, with the rest obtained from reference TRBV25-1 and TRBJ1-1, is as follows: EADIYQTPRYLVIGTGKKITLECSQTMGHDKMYWYQQDPGMELHLIHYSYGVNSTEKGDLSSESTVSRIRTEHFPLTLESARPSHTSQYLCASSSGTWNTEAFFGQGTRLTVV.

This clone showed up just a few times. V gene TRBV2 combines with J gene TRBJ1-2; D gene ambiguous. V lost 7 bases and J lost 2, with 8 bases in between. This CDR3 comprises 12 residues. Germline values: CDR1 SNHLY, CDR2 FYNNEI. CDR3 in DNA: TGTGCCAGCACTTCGGAAAACTATGGCTACACCTTC. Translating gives CASTSENYGYTF.

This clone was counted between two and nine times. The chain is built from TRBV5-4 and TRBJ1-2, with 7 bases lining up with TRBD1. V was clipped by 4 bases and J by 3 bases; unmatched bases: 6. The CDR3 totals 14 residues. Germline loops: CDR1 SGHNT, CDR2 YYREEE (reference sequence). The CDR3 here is CASSGGGADYGYTF. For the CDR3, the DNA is TGTGCCAGCAGCGGAGGGGGCGCAGACTATGGCTACACCTTC.

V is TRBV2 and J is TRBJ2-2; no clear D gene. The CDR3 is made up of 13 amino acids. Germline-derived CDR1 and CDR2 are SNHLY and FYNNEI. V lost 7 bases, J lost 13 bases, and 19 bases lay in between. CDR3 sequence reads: CASNRDQPPVLFF. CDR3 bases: TGTGCCAGCAATAGGGATCAACCGCCGGTGCTGTTTTTT.

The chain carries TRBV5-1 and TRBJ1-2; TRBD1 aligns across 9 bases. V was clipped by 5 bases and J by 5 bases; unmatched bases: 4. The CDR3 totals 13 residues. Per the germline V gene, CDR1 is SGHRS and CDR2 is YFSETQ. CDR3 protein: CASRGTGSYGYTF. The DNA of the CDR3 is TGCGCCAGCAGGGGGACAGGGAGTTATGGCTACACCTTC.

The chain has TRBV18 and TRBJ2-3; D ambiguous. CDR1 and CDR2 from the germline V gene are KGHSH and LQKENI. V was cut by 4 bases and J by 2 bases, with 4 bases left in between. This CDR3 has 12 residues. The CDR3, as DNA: TGTGCCAGCTCACAAATCACAGATACGCAGTATTTT. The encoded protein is CASSQITDTQYF.